Listed below are T cell receptor beta chains from one sample, sequenced in a study of ipilimumab plus nivolumab after autologous stem cell transplantation. The assay was immunoSEQ multiplex PCR, and TCRdb's table has in-frame clones only and misses some. The sample includes a few thousand clones, about 73% seen only once; the top ten take nearly 60%. Sequences were derived from PBMCs, sampled in a trial of ipilimumab plus nivolumab as post-transplant consolidation. These receptors were taken from a male donor with multiple myeloma. Both conserved end residues are part of each CDR3. The order of the fields is V gene, clone size, D gene, J gene, CDR3 protein, CDR3 DNA. A D gene is named only where the DNA matches it firmly. Some rows mark clone size as missing; the rest say once, few, many or name a class of expanded clone.

v_call: TRBV14
clone_size: once
d_call: TRBD1
j_call: TRBJ1-2
cdr3_aa: CASSQYRGQDTF
cdr3_nt: TGTGCCAGCAGCCAATACAGGGGGCAGGACACCTTC

v_call: TRBV19
clone_size: .
d_call: TRBD1
j_call: TRBJ1-6
cdr3_aa: CASSLQGTNSPLHF
cdr3_nt: TGTGCCAGTAGTTTACAGGGGACAAATTCACCCCTCCACTTT

v_call: TRBV5-1
clone_size: .
d_call: .
j_call: TRBJ1-2
cdr3_aa: CASSSGTLPIRGYTF
cdr3_nt: TGCGCCAGCAGCTCCGGGACACTCCCAATACGTGGCTACACCTTC

v_call: TRBV10-3
clone_size: .
d_call: .
j_call: TRBJ2-7
cdr3_aa: CAISESMERFEQYF
cdr3_nt: TGTGCCATCAGTGAGTCGATGGAGAGGTTCGAGCAGTACTTC

v_call: TRBV7-8
clone_size: .
d_call: TRBD2
j_call: TRBJ2-2
cdr3_aa: CASSLEVAGVAGELFF
cdr3_nt: TGTGCCAGCAGCTTAGAGGTAGCGGGAGTGGCCGGGGAGCTGTTTTTT

v_call: TRBV6-1
clone_size: .
d_call: .
j_call: TRBJ2-7
cdr3_aa: CASGTYEQYF
cdr3_nt: TGTGCCAGCGGCACCTACGAGCAGTACTTC

v_call: TRBV5-4
clone_size: .
d_call: .
j_call: TRBJ1-2
cdr3_aa: CASSPGGEYGYTF
cdr3_nt: TGCGCCAGCAGCCCAGGAGGGGAGTATGGCTACACCTTC

v_call: TRBV6-5
clone_size: .
d_call: TRBD1
j_call: TRBJ2-5
cdr3_aa: CASSPGQMETQYF
cdr3_nt: TGTGCCAGCAGCCCGGGACAGATGGAGACCCAGTACTTC

v_call: TRBV27
clone_size: .
d_call: .
j_call: TRBJ1-2
cdr3_aa: CASSSPERGYGYTF
cdr3_nt: TGTGCCAGCAGTAGTCCCGAAAGGGGCTATGGCTACACCTTC

v_call: TRBV4-2
clone_size: .
d_call: TRBD2
j_call: TRBJ2-3
cdr3_aa: CASSQDGGSGSQSTDTQYF
cdr3_nt: TGTGCCAGCAGCCAAGATGGCGGTAGCGGGAGTCAAAGCACAGATACGCAGTATTTT

v_call: TRBV25-1
clone_size: once
d_call: .
j_call: TRBJ1-3
cdr3_aa: CASSDRAWGTIYF
cdr3_nt: TGTGCCAGCAGTGACAGGGCCTGGGGCACCATATATTTT

v_call: TRBV4-1
clone_size: .
d_call: TRBD2
j_call: TRBJ2-3
cdr3_aa: CASSRKTTSYTDTQYF
cdr3_nt: TGCGCCAGCAGCCGAAAAACGACTAGCTACACAGATACGCAGTATTTT

v_call: TRBV6-5
clone_size: .
d_call: .
j_call: TRBJ2-1
cdr3_aa: CASSYSKYDEQFF
cdr3_nt: TGTGCCAGCAGTTACTCGAAGTACGATGAGCAGTTCTTC

v_call: TRBV27
clone_size: .
d_call: .
j_call: TRBJ2-3
cdr3_aa: CASSLGGITDTQYF
cdr3_nt: TGTGCCAGCAGTTTGGGTGGGATTACAGATACGCAGTATTTT

v_call: TRBV14
clone_size: .
d_call: .
j_call: TRBJ2-2
cdr3_aa: CASSQDLATGELFF
cdr3_nt: TGTGCCAGCAGCCAAGATCTTGCTACCGGGGAGCTGTTTTTT

v_call: TRBV7-8
clone_size: .
d_call: .
j_call: TRBJ2-1
cdr3_aa: CASSLRVASSSYNEQFF
cdr3_nt: TGTGCCAGCAGCTTAAGGGTAGCCTCTAGCTCCTACAATGAGCAGTTCTTC

v_call: TRBV28
clone_size: .
d_call: TRBD1
j_call: TRBJ1-5
cdr3_aa: CASSPGQVSRPQHF
cdr3_nt: TGTGCCAGCAGTCCCGGACAGGTTAGTCGGCCCCAGCATTTT

v_call: TRBV7-9
clone_size: .
d_call: .
j_call: TRBJ2-1
cdr3_aa: CASSLAPGEGDEQFF
cdr3_nt: TGTGCCAGCAGCTTAGCGCCGGGAGAGGGGGATGAGCAGTTCTTC

v_call: TRBV5-1
clone_size: once
d_call: TRBD1
j_call: TRBJ2-3
cdr3_aa: CASSLVLTGGTDTQYF
cdr3_nt: TGCGCCAGCAGCTTGGTTTTGACAGGGGGGACAGATACGCAGTATTTT

v_call: TRBV19
clone_size: .
d_call: .
j_call: TRBJ1-5
cdr3_aa: CASSSQHNQPQHF
cdr3_nt: TGTGCCAGTAGTTCCCAGCACAATCAGCCCCAGCATTTT

v_call: TRBV7-9
clone_size: once
d_call: .
j_call: TRBJ2-3
cdr3_aa: CASSLAVGLTDTQYF
cdr3_nt: TGTGCCAGCAGCTTAGCGGTCGGACTCACAGATACGCAGTATTTT

v_call: TRBV5-1
clone_size: .
d_call: TRBD2
j_call: TRBJ2-1
cdr3_aa: CASSLGLAGGWRNEQFF
cdr3_nt: TGCGCCAGCAGCTTGGGACTAGCGGGCGGCTGGAGGAATGAGCAGTTCTTC

v_call: TRBV20-1
clone_size: .
d_call: .
j_call: TRBJ2-5
cdr3_aa: CSASKETQYF
cdr3_nt: TGCAGTGCTAGTAAAGAGACCCAGTACTTC

v_call: TRBV5-1
clone_size: few
d_call: .
j_call: TRBJ1-2
cdr3_aa: CASSQEHSEASFGYTF
cdr3_nt: TGCGCCAGCAGCCAAGAACATAGTGAGGCGAGTTTTGGCTACACCTTC

v_call: TRBV2
clone_size: .
d_call: .
j_call: TRBJ2-7
cdr3_aa: CASSEAQAPLGYEQYF
cdr3_nt: TGTGCCAGCAGTGAAGCGCAGGCTCCCCTAGGCTACGAGCAGTACTTC

v_call: TRBV28
clone_size: .
d_call: .
j_call: TRBJ1-2
cdr3_aa: CASRKTGSYGYTF
cdr3_nt: TGTGCCAGCAGGAAAACAGGGAGCTATGGCTACACCTTC

v_call: TRBV10-2
clone_size: .
d_call: TRBD1
j_call: TRBJ1-6
cdr3_aa: CASSLGQGRGYNSPLHF
cdr3_nt: TGCGCCAGCAGCCTGGGACAGGGCCGGGGCTATAATTCACCCCTCCACTTT

v_call: TRBV6-1
clone_size: .
d_call: TRBD2
j_call: TRBJ2-3
cdr3_aa: CASSQLAGEKDTQYF
cdr3_nt: TGTGCCAGCAGTCAACTAGCGGGAGAAAAAGATACGCAGTATTTT

v_call: TRBV7-8
clone_size: .
d_call: .
j_call: TRBJ2-6
cdr3_aa: CASSLFRWGNSGANVLTF
cdr3_nt: TGTGCCAGCAGCCTCTTTCGTTGGGGCAACTCTGGGGCCAACGTCCTGACTTTC

v_call: TRBV13
clone_size: .
d_call: .
j_call: TRBJ2-1
cdr3_aa: CASSPRPDKVYNEQFF
cdr3_nt: TGTGCCAGCAGCCCCCGACCGGACAAGGTTTACAATGAGCAGTTCTTC

v_call: TRBV11-2
clone_size: .
d_call: .
j_call: TRBJ1-5
cdr3_aa: CASSLGSGPNQPQHF
cdr3_nt: TGTGCCAGCAGCTTAGGTTCGGGGCCCAATCAGCCCCAGCATTTT

v_call: TRBV27
clone_size: once
d_call: TRBD2
j_call: TRBJ2-7
cdr3_aa: CASSFPGTSVYEQYF
cdr3_nt: TGTGCCAGCAGTTTTCCCGGGACTAGCGTCTACGAGCAGTACTTC

v_call: TRBV5-6
clone_size: .
d_call: TRBD1
j_call: TRBJ2-1
cdr3_aa: CASSLLTGQGSYNEQFF
cdr3_nt: TGTGCCAGCAGCTTGCTCACGGGACAGGGTTCCTACAATGAGCAGTTCTTC

v_call: TRBV6-1
clone_size: .
d_call: TRBD1
j_call: TRBJ2-7
cdr3_aa: CASTQGTGAYEQYF
cdr3_nt: TGTGCCAGCACCCAGGGGACAGGGGCCTACGAGCAGTACTTC

v_call: TRBV21-1
clone_size: .
d_call: .
j_call: TRBJ2-7
cdr3_aa: CASLKDGYEQYF
cdr3_nt: TGTGCCAGCCTTAAGGACGGTTACGAGCAGTACTTC

v_call: TRBV2
clone_size: .
d_call: .
j_call: TRBJ1-3
cdr3_aa: CASSGTVGGNTIYF
cdr3_nt: TGTGCCAGCAGTGGTACAGTAGGCGGAAACACCATATATTTT

v_call: TRBV5-1
clone_size: few
d_call: .
j_call: TRBJ2-5
cdr3_aa: CASRDFGTWETQYF
cdr3_nt: TGCGCCAGCAGGGATTTTGGGACTTGGGAGACCCAGTACTTC

v_call: TRBV23-1
clone_size: .
d_call: .
j_call: TRBJ1-5
cdr3_aa: CASSRFRKTGVGNQPQHF
cdr3_nt: TGCGCCAGCAGTCGGTTTCGTAAAACGGGAGTTGGCAATCAGCCCCAGCATTTT

v_call: TRBV9
clone_size: .
d_call: .
j_call: TRBJ2-3
cdr3_aa: CASSPRGQGPLTDTQYF
cdr3_nt: TGTGCCAGCAGCCCACGCGGTCAGGGTCCCCTCACAGATACGCAGTATTTT

v_call: TRBV5-6
clone_size: .
d_call: TRBD1
j_call: TRBJ2-7
cdr3_aa: CASSGTGRNSYEQYF
cdr3_nt: TGTGCCAGCAGCGGGACAGGGAGGAACTCCTACGAGCAGTACTTC

v_call: TRBV5-5
clone_size: .
d_call: .
j_call: TRBJ2-1
cdr3_aa: CASTLRDTLYNEQFF
cdr3_nt: TGTGCCAGCACCCTCCGGGACACCCTTTACAATGAGCAGTTCTTC

v_call: TRBV21-1
clone_size: .
d_call: .
j_call: TRBJ2-3
cdr3_aa: CASRLLATVMQDTQYF
cdr3_nt: TGTGCCAGCAGGTTGTTGGCTACAGTCATGCAAGATACGCAGTATTTT

v_call: TRBV6-6
clone_size: once
d_call: TRBD2
j_call: TRBJ2-7
cdr3_aa: CASSRGDEQYF
cdr3_nt: TGTGCCAGCAGTCGGGGGGACGAGCAGTACTTC

v_call: TRBV11-2
clone_size: .
d_call: TRBD1
j_call: TRBJ2-7
cdr3_aa: CASSSAGTGSYEQYF
cdr3_nt: TGTGCCAGCAGCTCTGCCGGGACAGGGAGTTACGAGCAGTACTTC

v_call: TRBV5-1
clone_size: .
d_call: TRBD1
j_call: TRBJ1-4
cdr3_aa: CASSPGDRVGEKLFF
cdr3_nt: TGCGCCAGCAGCCCGGGGGACAGGGTGGGAGAAAAACTGTTTTTT

v_call: TRBV30
clone_size: .
d_call: .
j_call: TRBJ1-5
cdr3_aa: CAWSEMIDQPQHF
cdr3_nt: TGTGCCTGGAGTGAAATGATCGATCAGCCCCAGCATTTT

v_call: TRBV6-6
clone_size: few
d_call: .
j_call: TRBJ1-1
cdr3_aa: CASSYVPTNTEAFF
cdr3_nt: TGTGCCAGCAGTTATGTACCGACGAACACTGAAGCTTTCTTT

v_call: TRBV28
clone_size: .
d_call: .
j_call: TRBJ2-1
cdr3_aa: CASSYPGKGNEQFF
cdr3_nt: TGTGCCAGCAGCTACCCGGGGAAAGGGAATGAGCAGTTCTTC

v_call: TRBV15
clone_size: once
d_call: TRBD2
j_call: TRBJ2-2
cdr3_aa: CATSKASGFRTGELFF
cdr3_nt: TGTGCCACCAGCAAGGCTAGCGGTTTTAGGACCGGGGAGCTGTTTTTT

v_call: TRBV4-2
clone_size: .
d_call: TRBD1
j_call: TRBJ1-3
cdr3_aa: CASSQELGQGNTIYF
cdr3_nt: TGTGCCAGCAGCCAAGAGTTGGGACAGGGAAACACCATATATTTT